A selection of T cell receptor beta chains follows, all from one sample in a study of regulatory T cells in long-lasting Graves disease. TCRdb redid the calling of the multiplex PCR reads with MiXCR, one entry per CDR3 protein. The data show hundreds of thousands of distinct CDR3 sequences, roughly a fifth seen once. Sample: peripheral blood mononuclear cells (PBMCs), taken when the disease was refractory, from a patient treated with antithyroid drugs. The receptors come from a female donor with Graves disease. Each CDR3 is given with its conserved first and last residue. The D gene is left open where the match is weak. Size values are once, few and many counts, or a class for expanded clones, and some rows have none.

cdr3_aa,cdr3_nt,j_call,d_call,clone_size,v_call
CASSSTAAGGGETQYF,TGTGCCAGCAGTTCAACGGCCGCGGGAGGCGGGGAGACCCAGTACTTC,TRBJ2-5,TRBD2,many,TRBV6-5
CASSSDRSAGVQETQYF,TGTGCCAGCAGCTCAGACCGCTCAGCGGGAGTTCAGGAGACCCAGTACTTC,TRBJ2-5,TRBD2,.,TRBV9
CASKRGGRETQYF,TGTGCCAGCAAGCGGGGAGGGCGGGAGACCCAGTACTTC,TRBJ2-5,TRBD2,many,TRBV28
CASSFGVWGIEQYF,TGTGCCAGCAGTTTTGGGGTTTGGGGGATCGAGCAGTACTTC,TRBJ2-7,.,many,TRBV12-3/TRBV12-4
CASGFRLAGQETQYF,TGTGCCAGCGGGTTTCGACTAGCGGGCCAAGAGACCCAGTACTTC,TRBJ2-5,TRBD2,many,TRBV28
CASSLGQGGVEQYF,TGTGCCAGCAGCCTGGGACAGGGGGGGGTCGAGCAGTACTTC,TRBJ2-7,TRBD1,many,TRBV12-3/TRBV12-4
CASSEGTPNGYTF,TGTGCCAGCAGTGAAGGGACACCTAATGGCTACACCTTC,TRBJ1-2,.,many,TRBV2
CSARDSGRAVYEQYF,TGCAGTGCTAGAGATAGCGGGAGGGCCGTCTACGAGCAGTACTTC,TRBJ2-7,TRBD2,.,TRBV20-1
CSATSGPGYTF,TGCAGTGCTACTTCTGGGCCCGGCTACACCTTC,TRBJ1-2,.,once,TRBV20-1
CASRSREGLDGYTF,TGCGCCAGCAGATCAAGGGAGGGATTGGATGGCTACACCTTC,TRBJ1-2,.,.,TRBV10-2
CASSFSGTYTEAFF,TGTGCCAGCAGTTTTTCAGGGACCTATACTGAAGCTTTCTTT,TRBJ1-1,.,many,TRBV28
CACCSGGSSGELFF,TGTGCCTGCTGTTCAGGGGGCTCTAGCGGGGAGCTGTTTTTT,TRBJ2-2,TRBD1,.,TRBV30
CASTLRGVTHPGELFF,TGTGCCAGCACCCTAAGGGGAGTAACGCACCCCGGGGAGCTGTTTTTT,TRBJ2-2,.,many,TRBV2
CAWSVGGSAFTGELFF,TGTGCCTGGAGCGTGGGCGGGAGCGCTTTCACCGGGGAGCTGTTTTTT,TRBJ2-2,TRBD2,many,TRBV30
CASQHYAGQGGEQYF,TGTGCCAGCCAACACTACGCGGGACAGGGGGGCGAGCAGTACTTC,TRBJ2-7,TRBD1,many,TRBV6-1
CASSNRDRGFGYTF,TGTGCCAGCAGTAACCGGGACAGGGGGTTCGGCTACACCTTC,TRBJ1-2,TRBD1,many,TRBV6-2/TRBV6-3
CASSYFRTTGELFF,TGTGCCAGCAGTTACTTTAGGACTACCGGGGAGCTGTTTTTT,TRBJ2-2,.,.,TRBV6-9
CASRPTDRSITEAFF,TGTGCCTCCCGACCCACAGACAGGTCGATCACTGAAGCTTTCTTT,TRBJ1-1,.,.,TRBV9
CASRDSGSVSEQYF,TGTGCCAGCAGGGACAGCGGGAGTGTCTCCGAGCAGTACTTC,TRBJ2-7,TRBD2,many,TRBV28
CASSLSGSMEPQHF,TGTGCCAGCAGCTTGTCCGGCAGTATGGAGCCCCAGCATTTT,TRBJ1-5,.,many,TRBV5-5
CAQTAANTGELFF,TGTGCCCAAACGGCGGCCAACACCGGGGAGCTGTTTTTT,TRBJ2-2,.,many,TRBV12-3/TRBV12-4
CASSLPTGGQEKLFF,TGTGCCAGCAGTCTGCCCACCGGGGGTCAGGAAAAACTGTTTTTT,TRBJ1-4,.,.,TRBV5-5
CASISTSGGVDTQYF,TGTGCCAGCATATCTACTAGCGGGGGCGTAGATACGCAGTATTTT,TRBJ2-3,TRBD2,.,TRBV2
CASSLQDRFYNEQFF,TGTGCCAGCAGCCTGCAGGACAGGTTCTACAATGAGCAGTTCTTC,TRBJ2-1,TRBD1,.,TRBV7-8
CASSFSGRMGETQYF,TGTGCCAGCAGCTTCTCGGGGAGGATGGGCGAGACCCAGTACTTC,TRBJ2-5,.,.,TRBV7-2
CASSLEGTRNHEQYF,TGTGCCAGCAGCTTAGAAGGGACAAGGAATCACGAGCAGTACTTC,TRBJ2-7,.,many,TRBV7-9
CASGLAGVGTGELFF,TGTGCTAGTGGTTTGGCGGGAGTAGGGACCGGGGAGCTGTTTTTT,TRBJ2-2,.,many,TRBV12-5
CASSLMRTSGYEQYF,TGTGCCAGCAGTCTTATGAGGACTAGCGGCTACGAGCAGTACTTC,TRBJ2-7,TRBD2,many,TRBV12-3/TRBV12-4
CSAIQSAAADQPQHF,TGCAGTGCTATCCAATCGGCAGCTGCAGATCAGCCCCAGCATTTT,TRBJ1-5,.,many,TRBV20-1
CATLDGRQYF,TGTGCCACCCTCGACGGAAGGCAGTACTTC,TRBJ2-7,.,many,TRBV28
CASSQVMAGNTEAFF,TGTGCCAGCAGCCAAGTTATGGCGGGGAACACTGAAGCTTTCTTT,TRBJ1-1,.,.,TRBV4-2